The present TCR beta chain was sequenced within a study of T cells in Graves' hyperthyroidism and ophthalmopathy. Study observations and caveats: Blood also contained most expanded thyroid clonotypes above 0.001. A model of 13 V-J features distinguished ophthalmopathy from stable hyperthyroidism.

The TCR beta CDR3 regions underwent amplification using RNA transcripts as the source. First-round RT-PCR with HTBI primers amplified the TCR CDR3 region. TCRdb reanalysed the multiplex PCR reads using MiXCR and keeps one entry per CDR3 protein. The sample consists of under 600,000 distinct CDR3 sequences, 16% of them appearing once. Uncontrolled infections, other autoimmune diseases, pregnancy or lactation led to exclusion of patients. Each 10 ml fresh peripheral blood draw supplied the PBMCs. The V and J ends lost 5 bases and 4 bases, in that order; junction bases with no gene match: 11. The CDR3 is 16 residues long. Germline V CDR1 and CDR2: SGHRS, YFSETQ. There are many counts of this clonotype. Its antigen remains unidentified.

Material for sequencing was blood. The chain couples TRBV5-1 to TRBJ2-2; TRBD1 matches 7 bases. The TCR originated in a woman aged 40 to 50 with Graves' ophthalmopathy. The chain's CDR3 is CASSHGRDSFTGELFF. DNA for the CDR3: TGCGCCAGCAGTCACGGCCGGGACAGCTTCACCGGGGAGCTGTTTTTT.